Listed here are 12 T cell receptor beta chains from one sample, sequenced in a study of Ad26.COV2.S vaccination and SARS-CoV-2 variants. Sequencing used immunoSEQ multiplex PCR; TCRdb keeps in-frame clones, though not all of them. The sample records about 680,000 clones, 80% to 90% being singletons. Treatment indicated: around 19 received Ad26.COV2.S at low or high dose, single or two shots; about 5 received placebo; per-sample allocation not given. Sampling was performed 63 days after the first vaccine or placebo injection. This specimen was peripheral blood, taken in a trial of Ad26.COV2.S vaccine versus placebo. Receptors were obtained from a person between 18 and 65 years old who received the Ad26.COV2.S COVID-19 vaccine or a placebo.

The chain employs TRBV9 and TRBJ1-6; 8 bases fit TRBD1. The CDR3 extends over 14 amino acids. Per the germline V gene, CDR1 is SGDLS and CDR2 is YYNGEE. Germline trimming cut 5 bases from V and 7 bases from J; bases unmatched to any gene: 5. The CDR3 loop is CASSWTGMNSPLHF. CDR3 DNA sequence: TGTGCCAGCAGTTGGACAGGGATGAATTCACCCCTCCACTTT.

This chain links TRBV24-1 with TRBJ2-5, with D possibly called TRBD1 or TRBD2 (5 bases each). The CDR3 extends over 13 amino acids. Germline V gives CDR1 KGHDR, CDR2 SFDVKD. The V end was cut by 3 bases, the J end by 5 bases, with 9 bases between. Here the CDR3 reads CATSDRGGETQYF. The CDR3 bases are TGTGCCACCAGTGATCGGGGCGGGGAGACCCAGTACTTC.

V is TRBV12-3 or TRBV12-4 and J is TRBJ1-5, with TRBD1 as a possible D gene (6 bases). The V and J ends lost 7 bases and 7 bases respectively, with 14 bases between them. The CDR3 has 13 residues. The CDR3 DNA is TGTGCCAGCACCCCGGACAGTGGGCAGCCCCAGCATTTT. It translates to CASTPDSGQPQHF.

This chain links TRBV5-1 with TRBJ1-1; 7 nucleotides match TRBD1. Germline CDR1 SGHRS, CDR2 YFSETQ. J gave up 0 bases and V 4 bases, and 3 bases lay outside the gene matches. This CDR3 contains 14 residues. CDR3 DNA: TGCGCCAGCAGCATGACAGGGCTGAACACTGAAGCTTTCTTT. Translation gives CASSMTGLNTEAFF.

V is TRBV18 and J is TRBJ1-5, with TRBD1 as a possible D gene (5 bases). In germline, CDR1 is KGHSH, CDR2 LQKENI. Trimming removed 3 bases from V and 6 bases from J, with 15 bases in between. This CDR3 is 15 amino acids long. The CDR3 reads CASSPSREGGQPQHF. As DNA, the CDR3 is TGTGCCAGCTCACCGTCCAGGGAGGGCGGTCAGCCCCAGCATTTT. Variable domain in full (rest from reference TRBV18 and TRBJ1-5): NAGVMQNPRHLVRRRGQEARLRCSPMKGHSHVYWYRQLPEEGLKFMVYLQKENIIDESGMPKERFSAEFPKEGPSILRIQQVVRGDSAAYFCASSPSREGGQPQHFGDGTRLSIL.

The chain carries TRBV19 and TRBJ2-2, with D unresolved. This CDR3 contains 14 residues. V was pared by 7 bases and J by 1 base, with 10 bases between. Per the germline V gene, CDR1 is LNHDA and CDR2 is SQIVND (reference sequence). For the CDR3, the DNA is TGTGCCAGTATAAAATGGGGGAACACCGGGGAGCTGTTTTTT. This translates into CASIKWGNTGELFF. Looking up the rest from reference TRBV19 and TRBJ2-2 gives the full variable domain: DGGITQSPKYLFRKEGQNVTLSCEQNLNHDAMYWYRQDPGQGLRLIYYSQIVNDFQKGDIAEGYSVSREKKESFPLTVTSAQKNPTAFYLCASIKWGNTGELFFGEGSRLTVL.

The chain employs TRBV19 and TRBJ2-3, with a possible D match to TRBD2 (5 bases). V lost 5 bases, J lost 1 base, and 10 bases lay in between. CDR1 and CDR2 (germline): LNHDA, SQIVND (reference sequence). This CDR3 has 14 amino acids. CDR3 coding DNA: TGTGCCAGTAGTCACAACGGGGGCACAGATACGCAGTATTTT. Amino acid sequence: CASSHNGGTDTQYF.

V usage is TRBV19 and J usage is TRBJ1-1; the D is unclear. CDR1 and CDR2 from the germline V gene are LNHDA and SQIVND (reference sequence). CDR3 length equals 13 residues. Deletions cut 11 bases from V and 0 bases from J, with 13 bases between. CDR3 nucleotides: TGTGCCTCCTGCTCCTTCATGAACACTGAAGCTTTCTTT. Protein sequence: CASCSFMNTEAFF. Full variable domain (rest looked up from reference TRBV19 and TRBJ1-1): DGGITQSPKYLFRKEGQNVTLSCEQNLNHDAMYWYRQDPGQGLRLIYYSQIVNDFQKGDIAEGYSVSREKKESFPLTVTSAQKNPTAFYLCASCSFMNTEAFFGQGTRLTVV.

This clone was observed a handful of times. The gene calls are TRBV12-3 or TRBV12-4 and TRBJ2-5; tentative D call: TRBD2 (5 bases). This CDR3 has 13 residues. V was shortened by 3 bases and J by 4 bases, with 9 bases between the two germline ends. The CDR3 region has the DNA TGTGCCAGCAGTTTGAGGGCTTCAGAGACCCAGTACTTC. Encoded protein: CASSLRASETQYF.

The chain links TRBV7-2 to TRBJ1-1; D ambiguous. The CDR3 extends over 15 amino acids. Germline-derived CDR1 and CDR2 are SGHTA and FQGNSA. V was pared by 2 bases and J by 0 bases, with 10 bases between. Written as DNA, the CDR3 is TGTGCCAGCAGCTTACATCGGTTAGTGAACACTGAAGCTTTCTTT. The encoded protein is CASSLHRLVNTEAFF.

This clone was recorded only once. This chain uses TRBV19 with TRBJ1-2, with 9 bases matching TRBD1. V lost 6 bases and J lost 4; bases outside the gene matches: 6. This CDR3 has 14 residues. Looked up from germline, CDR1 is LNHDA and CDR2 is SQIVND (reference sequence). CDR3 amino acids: CASRNGQGSYGYTF. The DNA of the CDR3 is TGTGCCAGTAGGAACGGACAGGGGAGCTATGGCTACACCTTC.

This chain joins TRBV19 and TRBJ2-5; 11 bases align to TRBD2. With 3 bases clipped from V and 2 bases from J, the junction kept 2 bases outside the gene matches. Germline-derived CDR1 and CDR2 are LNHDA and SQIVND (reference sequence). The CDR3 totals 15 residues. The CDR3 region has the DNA TGTGCCAGTAGTATCCTAGCGGGGGGTCAAGAGACCCAGTACTTC. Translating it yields CASSILAGGQETQYF.